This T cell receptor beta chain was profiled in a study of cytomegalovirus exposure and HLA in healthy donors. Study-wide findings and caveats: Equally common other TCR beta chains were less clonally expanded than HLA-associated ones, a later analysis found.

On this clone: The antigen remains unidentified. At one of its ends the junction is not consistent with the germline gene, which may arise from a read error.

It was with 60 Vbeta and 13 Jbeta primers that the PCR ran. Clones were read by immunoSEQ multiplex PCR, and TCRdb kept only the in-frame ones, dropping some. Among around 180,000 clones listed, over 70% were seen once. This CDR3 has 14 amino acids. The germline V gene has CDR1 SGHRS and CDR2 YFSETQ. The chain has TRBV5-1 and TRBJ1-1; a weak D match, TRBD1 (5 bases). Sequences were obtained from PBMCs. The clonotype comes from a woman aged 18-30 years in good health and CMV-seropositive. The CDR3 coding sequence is TGCGCCAGCAGCTACCAGGGTTTGAAGACTGAAGCTTTCTTT. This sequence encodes CASSYQGLKTEAFF.